This T cell receptor (beta chain) stems from a study of identical twins. On this clonotype: The antigen is unknown.

Everyone who donated was a healthy Caucasian. The germline V gene encodes CDR1 SGHTA and CDR2 FQGNSA. Trimming stripped 0 bases from V and 6 bases from J, with 20 bases between. The CDR3 has 17 amino acids. Study findings and constraints: Rather than following the same donors, the conclusions depended on cross-sectional statistical analysis. Excess sharing between twins was weaker in beta out-of-frame sequences.

Carrying unique molecular identifiers, the cDNA also gained a universal primer site through template switching. TCRdb fed the 5' RACE reads into MiXCR, producing one record per CDR3 protein. The sample lists about 530,000 distinct CDR3 sequences, 13% to 15% occurring once. The same specimen was also included in a second study, on yellow fever vaccine responses in identical twins.

The gene calls are TRBV7-2 and TRBJ1-1, with a weak D call TRBD1 (5 bases). The clonotype originates from a woman between 18 and 29 years old in good health. The sample taken for sequencing was CD4+ T cells sorted from blood. CDR3 DNA sequence: TGTGCCAGCAGCTTAGCCGGGGGTCGGCAGGGAACCGCTGAAGCTTTCTTT. It is translated as CASSLAGGRQGTAEAFF.